This TCR beta chain was recorded in a study of cytomegalovirus exposure and HLA in healthy donors. The CDR3 is 16 residues long. The junction had 1 base not matched to a gene; V was cut back by 0 bases and J by 0 bases. Germline V gives CDR1 MNHEY, CDR2 SVGAGI. Use of 60 Vbeta and 13 Jbeta primers characterized the PCR. The data were produced by immunoSEQ multiplex PCR, yet TCRdb's version contains in-frame clones alone and is incomplete. The sample consists of around 64,000 clones, approximately 58% of them appearing once. Specimen: PBMCs. The chain links TRBV6-5 to TRBJ2-2; TRBD2 agrees at 7 bases. This TCR was recovered from a woman aged 50 to 60 in good health and CMV-seronegative. CDR3 sequence reads: CASSYSAGANTGELFF. CDR3 DNA: TGTGCCAGCAGTTACTCGGCGGGAGCGAACACCGGGGAGCTGTTTTTT.